Sequencing of this T cell receptor (beta chain) was carried out in a study of control samples from healthy donors and cancer patients (TCRdb year 2020). Regarding this clone: The antigen it recognizes is unknown. No much larger clone exists at a distance of one base, and base qualities are not known.

Libraries were built with the immunoSEQ multiplex PCR assay. This is the immuneACCESS table as TCRdb keeps it, with only in-frame sequences that have V and J called. A part of the clones is gone; compared with another copy, unresolved V genes explain less than half, and the rest is unexplained. The sample has 24,000 or so clones on record, approximately 91% of them singletons. The ten largest account for under 15% of the sample. From the cysteine through the phenylalanine, the CDR3 covers 14 amino acids. The entry retains the CDR3 DNA only, 42 bases that are in frame from base 1. Per the germline V gene, SGHNT is the CDR1 and YENEEA is the CDR2. Trimming at the junction amounts to 5 bases on V and 3 bases on J, and the germline ends lie 14 bases apart.

The sample consisted of PBMCs. The chain links TRBV11-3 with TRBJ2-7, with the D gene possibly TRBD1 or TRBD2, each one fitting 5 bases. The sequence was obtained from a man aged 45-60 years with lung cancer. The CDR3 loop reads CASSPSGRSYEQYF. DNA sequence: TGTGCCAGCAGCCCCTCGGGACGGAGCTACGAGCAGTACTTC.